This TCR beta chain originates from a study of identical twins. The germline gives CDR1 SEHNR, CDR2 FQNEAQ (reference sequence). J was trimmed by 4 bases and V by 1 base; bases with no gene match: 6. The CDR3 spans 15 residues. One entry per CDR3 protein, called by TCRdb with MiXCR from the 5' RACE reads. The data show 350,000 to 600,000 distinct CDR3 sequences, with over 12% seen just once and roughly 0.56% held by the top ten. The same data also contributed to another study, on yellow fever vaccine responses in identical twins.

This clonotype was obtained from a woman younger than 30 in good health. The sample was CD4+ T cells sorted from blood. The J gene is TRBJ2-7, the V gene TRBV7-9, with 8 positions matching TRBD1. The CDR3 DNA reads TGTGCCAGCAGCTTAGAGACAGGGGCTAAGTACGAGCAGTACTTC. Protein sequence: CASSLETGAKYEQYF.